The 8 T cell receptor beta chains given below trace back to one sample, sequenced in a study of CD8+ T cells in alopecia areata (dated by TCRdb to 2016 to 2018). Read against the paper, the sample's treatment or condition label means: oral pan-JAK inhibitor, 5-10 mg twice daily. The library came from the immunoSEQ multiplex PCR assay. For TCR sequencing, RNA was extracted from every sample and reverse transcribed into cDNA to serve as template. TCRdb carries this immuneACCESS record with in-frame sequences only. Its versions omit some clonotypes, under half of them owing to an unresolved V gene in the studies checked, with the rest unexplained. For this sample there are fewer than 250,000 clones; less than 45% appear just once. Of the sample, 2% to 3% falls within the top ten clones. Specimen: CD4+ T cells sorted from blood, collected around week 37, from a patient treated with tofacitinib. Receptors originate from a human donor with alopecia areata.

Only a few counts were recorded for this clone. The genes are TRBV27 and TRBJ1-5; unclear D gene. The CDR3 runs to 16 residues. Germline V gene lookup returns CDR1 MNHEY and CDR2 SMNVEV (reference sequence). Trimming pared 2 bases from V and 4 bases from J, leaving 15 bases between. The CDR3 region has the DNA TGTGCCAGCAGTTTAAATTTCCGTTTATGGAATCAGCCCCAGCATTTT. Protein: CASSLNFRLWNQPQHF.

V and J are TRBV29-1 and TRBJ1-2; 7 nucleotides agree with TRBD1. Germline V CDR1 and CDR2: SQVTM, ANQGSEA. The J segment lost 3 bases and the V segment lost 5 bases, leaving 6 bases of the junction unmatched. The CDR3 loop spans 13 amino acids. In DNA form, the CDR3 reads TGCAGCGTTTCCCGACAGGGCGACTATGGCTACACCTTC. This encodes CSVSRQGDYGYTF. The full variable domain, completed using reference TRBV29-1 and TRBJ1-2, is SAVISQKPSRDICQRGTSLTIQCQVDSQVTMMFWYRQQPGQSLTLIATANQGSEATYESGFVIDKFPISRPNLTFSTLTVSNMSPEDSSIYLCSVSRQGDYGYTFGSGTRLTVV.

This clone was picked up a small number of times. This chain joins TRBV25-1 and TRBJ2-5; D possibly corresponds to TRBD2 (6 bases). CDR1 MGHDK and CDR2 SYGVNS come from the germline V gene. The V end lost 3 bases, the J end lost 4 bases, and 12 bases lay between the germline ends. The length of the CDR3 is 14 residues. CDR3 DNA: TGTGCCAGCAGTGACGGGGGAAGGGGAGAGACCCAGTACTTC. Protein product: CASSDGGRGETQYF.

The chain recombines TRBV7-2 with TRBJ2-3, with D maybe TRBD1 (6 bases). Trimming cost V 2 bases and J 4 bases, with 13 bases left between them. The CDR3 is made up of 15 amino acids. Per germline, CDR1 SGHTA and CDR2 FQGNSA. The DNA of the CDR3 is TGTGCCAGCAGCTTAATCGCAGGGGCCGCAGATACGCAGTATTTT. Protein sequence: CASSLIAGAADTQYF.

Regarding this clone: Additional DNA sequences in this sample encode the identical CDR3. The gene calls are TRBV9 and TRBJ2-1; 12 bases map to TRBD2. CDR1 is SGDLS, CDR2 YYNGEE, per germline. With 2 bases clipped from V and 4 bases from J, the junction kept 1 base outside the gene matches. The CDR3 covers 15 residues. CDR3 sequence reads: CASSVGTSGYNEQFF. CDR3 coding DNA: TGTGCCAGCAGCGTTGGGACTAGCGGGTACAATGAGCAGTTCTTC.

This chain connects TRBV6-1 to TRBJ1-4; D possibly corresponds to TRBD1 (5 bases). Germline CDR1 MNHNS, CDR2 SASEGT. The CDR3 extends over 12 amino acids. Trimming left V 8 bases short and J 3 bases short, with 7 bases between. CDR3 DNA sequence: TGTGCCAGCGGGGCCCCTAATGAAAAACTGTTTTTT. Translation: CASGAPNEKLFF.

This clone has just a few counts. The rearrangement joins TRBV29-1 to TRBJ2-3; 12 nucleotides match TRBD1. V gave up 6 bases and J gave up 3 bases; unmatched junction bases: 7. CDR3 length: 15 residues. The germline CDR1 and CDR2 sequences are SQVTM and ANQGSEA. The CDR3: CSVDGTGGGTDTQYF. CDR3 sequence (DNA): TGCAGCGTCGACGGGACAGGGGGCGGGACAGATACGCAGTATTTT.

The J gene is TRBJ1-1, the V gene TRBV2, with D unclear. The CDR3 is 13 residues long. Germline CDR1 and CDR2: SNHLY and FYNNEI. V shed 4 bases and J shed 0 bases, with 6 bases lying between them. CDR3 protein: CASSGTLNTEAFF. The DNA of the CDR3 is TGTGCCAGCAGTGGCACATTGAACACTGAAGCTTTCTTT.